One sample yielded the 25 T cell receptor beta chains listed below, sequenced in a study of human T cells and chemical hapten exposure. The time point was: patch test 1, 2 weeks after DPC sensitization. Specified treatment: therapeutic diphenylcyclopropenone sensitization with weekly scalp DPC. TCRdb recomputed calls from the RACE reads with MiXCR, one row per CDR3 protein. The profile shows 150,000 to 200,000 distinct CDR3 sequences, roughly 15% of them singletons. The material was whole blood, obtained in connection with sensitization to the hapten diphenylcyclopropenone (DPC). These receptors were obtained from a woman in her twenties or thirties with alopecia areata. Some clones in this sample may be carry-over from other donors' samples.

This clonotype was seen a handful of times. An end of the junction does not agree with germline; a read error may underlie this. The CDR3 is CASSYGHTNTGEPFF. The CDR3 DNA is TGTGCCAGCAGTTACGGACATACGAACACCGGGGAGCCGTTTTTT. The rearrangement uses TRBV6-6 and TRBJ2-2; D may match TRBD1 or TRBD2 (5 bases each). The CDR3 runs 15 residues. Germline V gene lookup returns CDR1 MNHNY and CDR2 SVGAGI (reference sequence).

This clonotype has a handful of counts. The chain combines TRBV3-1 with TRBJ2-7, with no clear D. The V and J ends lost 1 base and 10 bases respectively, with 14 bases between them. Germline-derived CDR1 and CDR2 are LGHDT and YNNKEL (reference sequence). This CDR3 has 13 amino acids. The CDR3 DNA reads as TGTGCCAGCAGCCAAGGGCCGTATCAAGGACAGTACTTC. This translates into CASSQGPYQGQYF.

The chain employs TRBV7-2 and TRBJ2-1, with 10 bases fitting TRBD1. In germline, CDR1 is SGHTA, CDR2 FQGNSA. The V gene end was trimmed by 3 bases and the J gene end by 3 bases; junction bases not matched to a gene: 5. The CDR3 totals 16 residues. CDR3 bases: TGTGCCAGCAGCTTGGCCGGGACAGGGGTCTACAATGAGCAGTTCTTC. It specifies CASSLAGTGVYNEQFF.

This clonotype was observed many times. The chain is built from TRBV7-9 and TRBJ1-1; D ambiguous. The V gene lost 6 bases and the J gene lost 3 bases, with 11 bases spanning the gap. The CDR3 has 13 residues. Germline V CDR1 and CDR2: SEHNR, FQNEAQ (reference sequence). DNA of the CDR3: TGTGCCAGCAGGCAGCGATGGGACACTGAAGCTTTCTTT. Its translation is CASRQRWDTEAFF.

Only a few counts were recorded for this clonotype. V usage is TRBV5-5 and J usage is TRBJ1-2, with a tentative D call TRBD1 (5 bases). V was trimmed by 0 bases and J by 1 base, leaving 13 bases between them. Germline CDR1 and CDR2: SGHKS and YYEKEE (reference sequence). The CDR3 totals 16 residues. This chain's CDR3 is CASSLEVGQSNYGYTF. CDR3 DNA: TGTGCCAGCAGCTTGGAGGTGGGGCAGAGTAACTATGGCTACACCTTC.

In this sample, this clonotype turned up a few times. This chain uses TRBV14 with TRBJ2-6; D call uncertain. Trimming removed 0 bases from V and 0 bases from J, with 9 bases in between. Germline CDR1 and CDR2: SGHDN and FVKESK. The CDR3 spans 17 residues. The CDR3 reads CASSQERASSGANVLTF. The CDR3, as DNA: TGTGCCAGCAGCCAAGAAAGGGCCAGCTCTGGGGCCAACGTCCTGACTTTC.

The gene calls are TRBV6-1 and TRBJ1-3; D gene unclear. Per the germline V gene, CDR1 is MNHNS and CDR2 is SASEGT. The CDR3 contains 16 residues. Trimming left V 2 bases short and J 0 bases short, with 11 bases between. In nucleotides, the CDR3 is TGTGCCAGCAGTGAAATGGAACCGGTCTCTGGAAACACCATATATTTT. Translating it yields CASSEMEPVSGNTIYF.

The chain has TRBV6-5 and TRBJ1-1; 8 positions agree with TRBD1. This CDR3 region has 15 residues. V shed 0 bases and J 4 bases; nucleotides not matched to a gene: 4. Germline V gene sequence: CDR1 MNHEY, CDR2 SVGAGI. The CDR3 DNA reads as TGTGCCAGCAGTTACTCGAGACAGGGGAGCACTGAAGCTTTCTTT. As protein: CASSYSRQGSTEAFF.

V is TRBV6-5 and J is TRBJ2-7, with TRBD1 matching 10 bases. The J segment lost 3 bases and the V segment lost 1 base, leaving 3 bases of the junction unmatched. This CDR3 has 15 residues. In germline, CDR1 is MNHEY, CDR2 SVGAGI. The CDR3 DNA follows: TGTGCCAGCAGTTACTACCGGGACAGGGGCTACGAGCAGTACTTC. Translating gives CASSYYRDRGYEQYF.

This clonotype was detected ten times or more. CDR3 DNA: TGTGCCACCAGCAGGGACAGGGGCCAAGAGACCCAGTACTTC. Protein sequence: CATSRDRGQETQYF. This chain joins TRBV15 and TRBJ2-5, with 9 bases identical to TRBD1. Losses at the gene ends were 3 bases for V and 1 base for J; bases not matched to a gene: 0. Per germline, CDR1 LNHNV and CDR2 YYDKDF (reference sequence). CDR3 length: 14 residues.

CDR3 region: CASRLATEGPSGNTIYF. The DNA for the CDR3 is TGTGCAAGTCGCTTAGCAACAGAGGGTCCCTCTGGAAACACCATATATTTT. The genes are TRBV12-2 and TRBJ1-3. TRBV12-2 is listed as a pseudogene. This CDR3 contains 17 residues.

The chain combines TRBV3-1 with TRBJ1-4; TRBD1 matches at 7 bases. Germline V gene lookup returns CDR1 LGHDT and CDR2 YNNKEL (reference sequence). The CDR3 spans 13 residues. The ends lost 4 bases at V and 6 bases at J; junction bases unmatched: 2. This CDR3 reads CASSRDRYEKLFF. In DNA, the CDR3 is TGTGCCAGCAGCCGGGACAGATATGAAAAACTGTTTTTT.

This clonotype was detected many times. The gene calls are TRBV12-3 or TRBV12-4 and TRBJ1-1; 8 bases line up with TRBD1. The ends lost 6 bases at V and 0 bases at J; junction bases unmatched: 12. The CDR3 contains 17 residues. CDR3 nucleotides: TGTGCCAGCAGGGCCCAGGACAGGGTGGATATGAACACTGAAGCTTTCTTT. Protein sequence: CASRAQDRVDMNTEAFF.

This chain connects TRBV4-3 to TRBJ2-2, with D possibly being TRBD2 (6 bases). The V end lost 3 bases, the J end lost 4 bases, and 15 bases lay between the germline ends. This CDR3 contains 16 residues. Germline V CDR1 and CDR2: LGHNA, YSLEER. The CDR3 here is CASSHPGTYATGELFF. In DNA form, the CDR3 reads TGCGCCAGCAGCCACCCCGGGACTTACGCCACCGGGGAGCTGTTTTTT.

This clonotype was observed a few times. This chain links TRBV12-3 or TRBV12-4 with TRBJ2-2; the D is unclear. V was cut by 0 bases and J by 9 bases, with 14 bases left in between. This CDR3 spans 15 amino acids. The CDR3 protein is CASSLAPSADRELFF. The CDR3 DNA reads as TGTGCCAGCAGTTTAGCCCCCTCTGCAGACAGGGAGCTGTTTTTT.

The chain joins TRBV11-2 to TRBJ2-1; D is perhaps TRBD2 (7 bases). Trimming removed 1 base at V and 6 bases at J, with 13 bases between. Germline V gene data show CDR1 as SGHAT and CDR2 as FQNNGV. The CDR3 consists of 15 residues. The CDR3 reads CASSLVRGAGNEQFF. The CDR3, as DNA: TGTGCCAGCAGCTTAGTACGGGGGGCGGGCAATGAGCAGTTCTTC.

In this sample, this clonotype turned up many times. The CDR3 here is CASSRTNTGELFF. The CDR3 nucleotides are TGTGCCAGCAGTCGAACGAACACCGGGGAGCTGTTTTTT. This chain uses TRBV27 with TRBJ2-2; D not certain. V gave up 5 bases and J gave up 0 bases, with 4 bases separating them. This CDR3 is 13 amino acids long. CDR1 is MNHEY, CDR2 SMNVEV, per germline (reference sequence).

This clonotype came up a few times. The chain links TRBV7-6 to TRBJ2-7, with D possibly matching TRBD1 (5 bases). Trimming removed 10 bases from V and 7 bases from J, with 17 bases in between. The germline V gene has CDR1 SGHVS and CDR2 FNYEAQ. The CDR3 is 12 amino acids. The CDR3 spells CAMSRADEEQYF. CDR3 sequence (DNA): TGTGCCATGAGCAGGGCCGACGAGGAGCAGTACTTC.

The chain has TRBV5-4 and TRBJ2-3; 8 positions agree with TRBD1. With 10 bases clipped from V and 4 bases from J, the junction kept 5 bases outside the gene matches. Per germline, CDR1 SGHNT and CDR2 YYREEE (reference sequence). The CDR3 is made up of 12 amino acids. The CDR3 is CALGQGADTQYF. DNA for the CDR3: TGTGCCCTTGGACAGGGTGCAGATACGCAGTATTTT.

The chain has TRBV12-3 or TRBV12-4 and TRBJ2-1, with D perhaps being TRBD1 or TRBD2 (5 bases each). This CDR3 has 14 residues. V was clipped by 5 bases and J by 12 bases, with 20 bases between them. For the CDR3, the DNA is TGTGCCAGCAGTCCCACCGGGGACCCCCCGTGGCAGTTCTTC. Its translation is CASSPTGDPPWQFF.

This clonotype has just a few counts. The chain couples TRBV20-1 to TRBJ1-3; 8 bases line up with TRBD1. This CDR3 is built from 14 residues. V gave up 5 bases and J gave up 3 bases; unmatched junction bases: 6. Germline CDR1 is DFQATT and CDR2 is SNEGSKA (reference sequence). The CDR3 loop reads CSARNTGGGNTIYF. DNA for the CDR3: TGCAGTGCTCGGAACACAGGGGGTGGAAACACCATATATTTT.

CDR3 region: CASTQPTGEDSYEQYF. The DNA of the CDR3 is TGTGCCAGCACCCAACCTACAGGGGAGGACTCCTACGAGCAGTACTTC. The rearrangement links TRBV6-2 or TRBV6-3 to TRBJ2-7; a weak D match, TRBD1 (7 bases). The V end was cut by 7 bases, the J end by 0 bases, with 19 bases between. The CDR3 consists of 16 residues. Germline-derived CDR1 and CDR2 are MNHEY and SVGEGT.

The sample holds many counts of this clonotype. This chain uses TRBV20-1 with TRBJ2-7; D may be TRBD2 (5 bases). Germline V gene lookup returns CDR1 DFQATT and CDR2 SNEGSKA (reference sequence). V gave up 2 bases and J gave up 4 bases, with 15 bases separating them. The CDR3 runs 14 residues. CDR3 sequence: CSARRAGWEYEQYF. DNA of the CDR3: TGCAGTGCTAGAAGGGCGGGTTGGGAATACGAGCAGTACTTC.

This clonotype appeared a few times. The chain carries TRBV7-2 and TRBJ2-3; TRBD2 aligns across 9 bases. This CDR3 contains 16 residues. The V segment lost 3 bases and the J segment 6 bases; nucleotides outside the gene matches: 10. CDR1 and CDR2 (germline): SGHTA, FQGNSA. The DNA of the CDR3 is TGTGCCAGCAGCTTCGCTAGCGGGACTGGGTCCGATACGCAGTATTTT. Protein sequence: CASSFASGTGSDTQYF. Filled out from reference TRBV7-2 and TRBJ2-3, the complete variable domain reads GAGVSQSPSNKVTEKGKDVELRCDPISGHTALYWYRQSLGQGLEFLIYFQGNSAPDKSGLPSDRFSAERTGGSVSTLTIQRTQQEDSAVYLCASSFASGTGSDTQYFGPGTRLTVL.

The chain joins TRBV12-3 or TRBV12-4 to TRBJ2-2; 8 bases line up with TRBD1. CDR3 length: 14 amino acids. Germline trimming cut 5 bases from V and 6 bases from J; bases unmatched to any gene: 5. The CDR3 DNA is TGTGCCAGCAGTCCGGACAGGGCGGCCGGGGAGCTGTTTTTT. It encodes CASSPDRAAGELFF.